The rows below give T cell receptor beta chains drawn from one sample of a study of CD8+ T cells in alopecia areata. Sequenced by immunoSEQ multiplex PCR; TCRdb stores in-frame clones only, minus some. Among around 160,000 clones listed, about nine tenths were seen once. Sequenced here: CD8+ T cells sorted from blood, sampled at week 0. The receptor source for this set is a human donor with alopecia areata. CDR3s include the opening cysteine and the closing phenylalanine or tryptophan. The order of the fields is V gene, D gene, clone size, J gene, CDR3 DNA, CDR3 protein. D genes are given only for firm matches. Where a row states a size, it is once, few, many or the class of an expanded clone; other rows omit it.

>TRBV27|TRBD2|-|TRBJ2-3
TGTGCCAGCAGTGTCAACCCATCCAAGAACGGGAGGGATACGCAGTATTTT
CASSVNPSKNGRDTQYF
>TRBV11-2|-|few|TRBJ1-2
TGTGCCAGCAGCTTGGGCGACTATGGCTACACCTTC
CASSLGDYGYTF
>TRBV6-1|-|once|TRBJ2-7
TGTGCCAGCAGTGAGGGGCATCTTTCCTACGAGCAGTACTTC
CASSEGHLSYEQYF
>TRBV6-5|-|few|TRBJ2-1
TGTGCCAGCAGTGTCGGCGGGAATGAGCAGTTCTTC
CASSVGGNEQFF
>TRBV6-1|-|-|TRBJ1-5
TGTGCCAGCGGACCCAGGTGGCAACCTAATCAGCCCCAGCATTTT
CASGPRWQPNQPQHF
>TRBV7-9|-|-|TRBJ2-5
TGTGCCAGCAGCTTAATGAGGGGGGGCAGTGAGACCCAGTACTTC
CASSLMRGGSETQYF
>TRBV6-1|-|-|TRBJ2-2
TGTGCCAGCAGTGAACTGAGTAACACCGGGGAGCTGTTTTTT
CASSELSNTGELFF
>TRBV27|-|-|TRBJ1-5
TGTGCCAGCAGTTCTACTTCAGTGGGGGTGCGTCAGCCCCAGCATTTT
CASSSTSVGVRQPQHF
>TRBV14|TRBD2|-|TRBJ2-1
TGTGCCAGCAGTCGACTAGCGGGAGAGAACGATGAGCAGTTCTTC
CASSRLAGENDEQFF
>TRBV27|-|-|TRBJ2-7
TGTGCCAGCAGTTTATCGGCAGGGGTAGGGGGGTTGGACGAGCAGTACTTC
CASSLSAGVGGLDEQYF
>TRBV9|-|few|TRBJ1-3
TGTGCCAGCAGCCCCGACTCTGGAAACACCATATATTTT
CASSPDSGNTIYF
>TRBV29-1|-|-|TRBJ1-1
TGCAGCGTTGAAGATCCTCAAGCTTTCTTT
CSVEDPQAFF
>TRBV6-1|TRBD2|-|TRBJ2-5
TGTGCCAGCAGTGAAGTAACTAGCGGGAGGAGAGAGACCCAGTACTTC
CASSEVTSGRRETQYF
>TRBV6-6|TRBD2|-|TRBJ2-5
TGTGCCAGCAGTTACTCAGGGCTAGCGGGGACCGAGACCCAGTACTTC
CASSYSGLAGTETQYF
>TRBV6-1|TRBD1|-|TRBJ2-1
TGTGCCAGCACCATAGGACAGGGGCCGGTTAATGAGCAGTTCTTC
CASTIGQGPVNEQFF
>TRBV27|-|-|TRBJ2-1
TGTGCCAGCAGCCCGGGCCCAGGAGGGAATGAGCAGTTCTTC
CASSPGPGGNEQFF
>TRBV29-1|-|-|TRBJ2-1
TGCAGCGTTCCGGGACTGGGGAGCTCCTACAATGAGCAGTTCTTC
CSVPGLGSSYNEQFF
>TRBV27|-|few|TRBJ2-5
TGTGCCAGCAATCCGTTATTGGGGGCTGTGGAGACCCAGTACTTC
CASNPLLGAVETQYF
>TRBV6-5|TRBD1|-|TRBJ2-7
TGTGCCAGCAGTGCCGGACAGGGTGGGTACGAGCAGTACTTC
CASSAGQGGYEQYF
>TRBV10-2|-|-|TRBJ2-7
TGCGCCAGCAGTGAGTCCAAAGACGAGCAGTACTTC
CASSESKDEQYF
>TRBV5-1|-|-|TRBJ2-1
TGCGCCAGCAGCTCGAATTCGGTAGACTACAATGAGCAGTTCTTC
CASSSNSVDYNEQFF
>TRBV7-9|-|-|TRBJ2-7
TGTGCCAGCAGCTCTAGTGGATGGGGAGAGGTGGGCTACGAGCAGTACTTC
CASSSSGWGEVGYEQYF
>TRBV27|-|-|TRBJ2-3
TGTGCCAGCAGTTTAGGGGAGGCCGGCACAGATACGCAGTATTTT
CASSLGEAGTDTQYF
>TRBV21-1|-|-|TRBJ2-5
TGTGCCAGCAGGTATTGGGGGGGCTTAAAAGAAGAGACCCAGTACTTC
CASRYWGGLKEETQYF
>TRBV5-1|TRBD2|-|TRBJ2-1
TGCGCCAGCGGCCCCGGACTAGCGGGTAGTGAGCAGTTCTTC
CASGPGLAGSEQFF
>TRBV29-1|TRBD2|-|TRBJ2-1
TGCAGCGCTGCGGGGGGGCAGTACAATGAGCAGTTCTTC
CSAAGGQYNEQFF
>TRBV27|-|once|TRBJ2-1
TGTGCCAGCAGTCTGGCCTATTTCAATGAGCAGTTCTTC
CASSLAYFNEQFF
>TRBV27|TRBD2|-|TRBJ2-7
TGTGCCAGCAGTTTATCGGGGACTAGCGGCGAGCAGTACTTC
CASSLSGTSGEQYF
>TRBV19|-|-|TRBJ1-4
TGTGCCAGTAGTAAATCCCTATCAACTAATGAAAAACTGTTTTTT
CASSKSLSTNEKLFF
>TRBV10-3|-|-|TRBJ1-5
TGTGCCATCAGTGAGGGGCCGTTTAATCAGCCCCAGCATTTT
CAISEGPFNQPQHF
>TRBV9|TRBD2|-|TRBJ2-2
TGTGCCAGCAGCAATCTAGCGGGAGGGTTCACCGGGGAGCTGTTTTTT
CASSNLAGGFTGELFF
>TRBV4-1|TRBD1|-|TRBJ1-1
TGCGCCAGCAGCCAAACAGGACAGGGGGGCTCTGAAGCTTTCTTT
CASSQTGQGGSEAFF
>TRBV7-8|TRBD1|-|TRBJ2-7
TGTGCCAGCAGCGCTCGAGACAGGACAGGGAATACCTACGAGCAGTACTTC
CASSARDRTGNTYEQYF
>TRBV2|-|-|TRBJ2-1
TGTGCCAGCACAGAGGATAGCTACAATGAGCAGTTCTTC
CASTEDSYNEQFF
>TRBV7-9|TRBD2|-|TRBJ2-5
TGTGCCAGCAGCTCGCCGGGACTAGCAGACCAAGGAACCCAGTACTTC
CASSSPGLADQGTQYF
>TRBV27|TRBD1|-|TRBJ1-5
TGTGCCAGCAGCCAGGGACAGGGGGGGCAGCCCCAGCATTTT
CASSQGQGGQPQHF
>TRBV10-3|TRBD1|-|TRBJ2-2
TGTGCCATCAGTGACCTACTGACAGGGGAGCGACCCACCGGGGAGCTGTTTTTT
CAISDLLTGERPTGELFF
>TRBV29-1|-|few|TRBJ2-7
TGCAGCGTTGAAACAGGGCAGGGCGGCTACGAGCAGTACTTC
CSVETGQGGYEQYF
>TRBV7-9|-|-|TRBJ2-3
TGTGCCAGCAGCTTAGACGCGGCACCAACAGATACGCAGTATTTT
CASSLDAAPTDTQYF
>TRBV11-2|-|-|TRBJ2-3
TGTGCCAGCAGCACCTACACAGATACGCAGTATTTT
CASSTYTDTQYF
>TRBV27|-|-|TRBJ2-7
TGTGCCAGCAACATGGGAGGGGGCGAGGACGAGCAGTACTTC
CASNMGGGEDEQYF
>TRBV29-1|TRBD1|few|TRBJ2-7
TGCAGCGTCGCGGACAGGGGAAGGGACGAGCAGTACTTC
CSVADRGRDEQYF
>TRBV9|-|-|TRBJ2-3
TGTGCCAGCAGCGTAGGGGGGGCCAACACAGATACGCAGTATTTT
CASSVGGANTDTQYF
>TRBV7-8|-|-|TRBJ2-3
TGTGCCAGCAGCCTACCCCAAAGCGGACCAGATACGCAGTATTTT
CASSLPQSGPDTQYF